This is a list of T cell receptor beta chains from one sample in a study of patients and donors after allogeneic stem cell transplantation. TCRdb re-analysed the RT-PCR reads in MiXCR, keeping a single row per CDR3 protein. Here the sample spans about 160,000 distinct CDR3 sequences, approximately 25% being singletons. Material: blood, either unsorted or a sorted T cell fraction (not recorded which). The receptors were sampled from a human donor who was either an allogeneic HSCT recipient or a stem cell or donor lymphocyte infusion donor (not recorded which). It is not recorded whose cells these are; they may come from a transplant donor. CDR3s include the opening cysteine and the closing phenylalanine or tryptophan. A D gene is named only where the DNA matches it firmly. Only part of the rows carry a size: once, few, many, or a class if the clone is expanded.

clone_size | j_call | v_call | d_call | cdr3_nt | cdr3_aa
NA | TRBJ2-1 | TRBV7-2 | TRBD2 | TGTGCCAGCATCCGCAGCCGGACTAGCGGATACAATGAGCAGTTCTTC | CASIRSRTSGYNEQFF
NA | TRBJ1-1 | TRBV7-9 | TRBD1 | TGTGCCAGCACCCAGTGGGGACAGTGGACTGAAGCTTTCTTT | CASTQWGQWTEAFF
few | TRBJ1-3 | TRBV27 | TRBD1 | TGTGCCAGCAGTTCACAGGGGTTAGGAGGAAACACCATATATTTT | CASSSQGLGGNTIYF
NA | TRBJ2-3 | TRBV12-3/TRBV12-4 | TRBD1 | TGTGCCAGCAGCTCCGGGACAGGGGGACCAGATACGCAGTATTTT | CASSSGTGGPDTQYF
NA | TRBJ2-1 | TRBV7-9 | NA | TGTGCCAGCAGCTTACGGGCTGCGTCCCTGGATGAGCAGTTCTTC | CASSLRAASLDEQFF
few | TRBJ1-2 | TRBV20-1 | NA | TGCAGTGCTCCCTTCCTCCCAAACTATGGCTACACCTTC | CSAPFLPNYGYTF
few | TRBJ2-3 | TRBV5-1 | NA | TGCGCCAGCAGCTTGGGGGATGGCACAGATACGCAGTATTTT | CASSLGDGTDTQYF
NA | TRBJ1-1 | TRBV20-1 | NA | TGCAGTACCCGGGCGAAAGAAGCTTTCTTT | CSTRAKEAFF
NA | TRBJ2-3 | TRBV5-6 | NA | TGTGCCAGCAGCATGGCCGGGGTAGCCGGCACAGATACGCAGTATTTT | CASSMAGVAGTDTQYF
few | TRBJ1-2 | TRBV6-5 | NA | TGTGCCAGCAGTTACTCGATTGCGGGGGCAGAAGGTTATGGCTACACCTTC | CASSYSIAGAEGYGYTF
NA | TRBJ2-7 | TRBV5-1 | NA | TGCGCCAGCCGCAGTGGCGCCTTAATCCAAGGCTCCTACGAGCAGTACTTC | CASRSGALIQGSYEQYF
NA | TRBJ2-1 | TRBV7-9 | TRBD1 | TGTGCCAGCAGCTTAGTAGTCTCCGGGACAGGGGGATACAATGAGCAGTTCTTC | CASSLVVSGTGGYNEQFF
NA | TRBJ1-1 | TRBV7-6 | NA | TGTGCCAGCAGGTACAGCCTGAACACTGAAGCTTTCTTT | CASRYSLNTEAFF
NA | TRBJ1-6 | TRBV7-3 | NA | TGTGCCAGCAGCTTATTGGGCCGGTCAAATTCACCCCTCCACTTT | CASSLLGRSNSPLHF
many | TRBJ1-2 | TRBV7-9 | NA | TGTGCCAGCAGCTTTCAGGGATCCCTCGCTGGCTACACCTTC | CASSFQGSLAGYTF
many | TRBJ1-6 | TRBV27 | TRBD1 | TGTGCCAGCAGTTTATTTTGGACAGGGCATAATTCACCCCTCCACTTT | CASSLFWTGHNSPLHF
NA | TRBJ2-7 | TRBV4-3 | TRBD1 | TGCGCCAGCAGCCAGGATCCCGGGACAGGTTACGACGAGCAGTACTTC | CASSQDPGTGYDEQYF
few | TRBJ1-1 | TRBV9 | NA | TGTGCCAGCACCCCGCTTAACACTGAAGCTTTCTTT | CASTPLNTEAFF
NA | TRBJ1-1 | TRBV14 | TRBD1 | TGTGCCAGCAGCCAAGGAATTGCAGGGGGAGCTTTCTTT | CASSQGIAGGAFF
NA | TRBJ2-3 | TRBV6-5 | NA | TGTGCCAGCAGTTACTCCGTCTATCCCAACACAGATACGCAGTATTTT | CASSYSVYPNTDTQYF
NA | TRBJ2-7 | TRBV7-9 | TRBD1 | TGTGCCAGCAGCCTGGGGACAGGGGCCTACGAGCAGTACTTC | CASSLGTGAYEQYF
NA | TRBJ1-1 | TRBV4-1 | TRBD1 | TGCGCCAGCAGACAGGGACAGGACTACACTGAAGCTTTCTTT | CASRQGQDYTEAFF
NA | TRBJ2-7 | TRBV5-6 | NA | TGTGCCAGCAGCTTCCGGGACGGGACCTACGAGCAGTACTTC | CASSFRDGTYEQYF
NA | TRBJ1-4 | TRBV11-2 | NA | TGTGCCAGCAGCCTGCTGGTAATGGCTAATGAAAAACTGTTTTTT | CASSLLVMANEKLFF
few | TRBJ2-2 | TRBV29-1 | TRBD1 | TGCAGCGTCACAGGGGTAACCGGGGAGCTGTTTTTT | CSVTGVTGELFF
NA | TRBJ2-3 | TRBV20-1 | NA | TGCAGTGCTAGACCCCTTAACACAGATACGCAGTATTTT | CSARPLNTDTQYF
NA | TRBJ2-5 | TRBV7-9 | TRBD2 | TGTGCCAGCAGCTTGGGACTAGCGGGAGTCGAAGAGACCCAGTACTTC | CASSLGLAGVEETQYF